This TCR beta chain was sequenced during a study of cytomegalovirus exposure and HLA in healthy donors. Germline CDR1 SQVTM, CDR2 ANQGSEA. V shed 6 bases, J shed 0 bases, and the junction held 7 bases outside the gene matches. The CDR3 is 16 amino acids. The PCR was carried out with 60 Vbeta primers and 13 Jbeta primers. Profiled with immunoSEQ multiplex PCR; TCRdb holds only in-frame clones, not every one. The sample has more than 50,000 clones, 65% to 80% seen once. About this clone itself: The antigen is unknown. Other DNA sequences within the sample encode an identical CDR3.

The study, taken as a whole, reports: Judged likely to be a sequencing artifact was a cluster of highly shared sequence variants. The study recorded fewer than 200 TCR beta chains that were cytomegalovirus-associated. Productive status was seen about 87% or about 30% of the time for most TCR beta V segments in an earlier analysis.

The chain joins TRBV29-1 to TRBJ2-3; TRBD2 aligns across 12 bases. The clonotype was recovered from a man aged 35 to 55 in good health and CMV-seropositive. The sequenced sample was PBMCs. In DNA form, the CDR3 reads TGCAGCGTCGCCGAGACTAGCGGGGGTAGCACAGATACGCAGTATTTT. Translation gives CSVAETSGGSTDTQYF.